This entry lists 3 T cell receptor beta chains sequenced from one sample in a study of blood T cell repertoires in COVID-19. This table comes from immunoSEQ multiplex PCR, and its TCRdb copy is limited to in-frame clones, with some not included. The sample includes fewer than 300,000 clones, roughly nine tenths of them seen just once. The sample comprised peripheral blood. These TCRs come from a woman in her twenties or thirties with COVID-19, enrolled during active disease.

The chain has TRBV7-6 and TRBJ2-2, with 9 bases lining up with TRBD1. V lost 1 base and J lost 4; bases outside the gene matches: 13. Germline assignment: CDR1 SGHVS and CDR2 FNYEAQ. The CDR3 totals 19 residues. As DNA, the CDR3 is TGTGCCAGCAGCTTAGTACCCCTCGGTGGACAGGGGCCCACCGGGGAGCTGTTTTTT. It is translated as CASSLVPLGGQGPTGELFF.

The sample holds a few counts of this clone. CDR3 in amino acids: CASSASGTSNEQYF. The CDR3 nucleotides read TGTGCCAGCAGCGCATCCGGGACTAGCAACGAGCAGTACTTC. The chain is built from TRBV7-9 and TRBJ2-7, with TRBD2 identical over 9 bases. Unmatched junction bases numbered 7, after V lost 5 bases and J lost 5 bases. This CDR3 is 14 amino acids long. The V gene's germline CDR1 is SEHNR and CDR2 FQNEAQ (reference sequence).

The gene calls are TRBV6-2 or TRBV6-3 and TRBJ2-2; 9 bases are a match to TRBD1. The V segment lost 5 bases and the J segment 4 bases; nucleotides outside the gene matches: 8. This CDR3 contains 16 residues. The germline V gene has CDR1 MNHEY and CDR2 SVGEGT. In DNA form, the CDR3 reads TGTGCCAGCAGTGCGGCCGGGACAGGGACCACCGGGGAGCTGTTTTTT. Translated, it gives CASSAAGTGTTGELFF.